These T cell receptor beta chains were read from a single sample in a study of blood T cell repertoires in COVID-19. Measured with immunoSEQ multiplex PCR; TCRdb has only the in-frame clones, and not every one. The table lists under 95,000 clones, approximately 80% of them singletons. Sequencing used peripheral blood. The receptors stem from a woman older than 75 with active or convalescent COVID-19. The CDR3 runs from the conserved cysteine through the conserved F or W. A D gene is named only where the DNA matches it firmly. Clone size is given for some rows only: seen once, a few or many times, or a class if the clone is expanded.

V	size	length	J	D	CDR3
TRBV6-5	-	15	TRBJ1-2	TRBD1	CASSLPGQEYYGYTF
TRBV6-4	-	13	TRBJ1-6	TRBD1	CASRGTANSPLHF
TRBV3-1/TRBV3-2	-	17	TRBJ2-1	TRBD2	CASSQVFGGRSRNEQFF
TRBV7-9	once	14	TRBJ1-4	-	CASSFSGGEEKLFF
TRBV7-2	-	16	TRBJ1-2	TRBD1	CASSLPGQGFLYGYTF
TRBV7-3	-	14	TRBJ2-3	-	CASSLNPVSDTQYF
TRBV5-4	-	16	TRBJ1-3	-	CASSLGQPLSGNTIYF
TRBV7-2	-	16	TRBJ2-1	TRBD2	CASSPRLAGVNNEQFF
TRBV18	-	16	TRBJ1-3	TRBD1	CASSPGQGLIGNTIYF
TRBV6-5	-	14	TRBJ1-2	-	CASSPYVRNYGYTF
TRBV19	-	15	TRBJ1-6	TRBD1	CASTPRTGGNSPLHF
TRBV11-2	-	12	TRBJ2-5	-	CASSLNQETQYF
TRBV30	-	14	TRBJ1-6	-	CAWNRDIKNSPLHF
TRBV14	-	16	TRBJ2-7	TRBD2	CASSQGVGGGTYEQYF
TRBV6-6	-	16	TRBJ2-2	TRBD1	CASNLPGQGNTGELFF
TRBV3-1/TRBV3-2	-	16	TRBJ2-1	TRBD2	CASSPPAGGPWNEQFF
TRBV4-3	-	15	TRBJ2-3	-	CASSPVGSGQDTQYF
TRBV5-1	-	17	TRBJ2-2	TRBD2	CASSPLGLAVNTGELFF
TRBV2	-	19	TRBJ2-7	TRBD1	CASRKDRGFRKVWSYEQYF
TRBV19	once	14	TRBJ1-1	TRBD1	CASTIGQGYTEAFF
TRBV7-3	-	15	TRBJ2-1	-	CASSLSGGSYNEQFF
TRBV5-1	-	13	TRBJ2-3	-	CASSPLFTDTQYF
TRBV7-3	-	14	TRBJ2-6	-	CASGPASGANVLTF
TRBV5-4	-	15	TRBJ2-5	-	CASSPRGGGQETQYF
TRBV24-1	-	15	TRBJ2-7	-	CATSPGGARGYEQYF
TRBV6-5	once	13	TRBJ2-3	-	CASSPPGTDTQYF
TRBV7-8	-	14	TRBJ1-2	-	CASSYGTTVYGYTF
TRBV10-2	-	13	TRBJ1-2	-	CASSGEEGRGYTF
TRBV12-3/TRBV12-4	-	13	TRBJ1-1	-	CASSSSRSTEAFF
TRBV6-2/TRBV6-3	-	15	TRBJ1-2	-	CASSHAGAANYGYTF
TRBV9	once	16	TRBJ2-4	-	CASSPGTPVGKNIQYF
TRBV10-3	-	15	TRBJ2-7	-	CAISEFVGSLYEQYF
TRBV5-1	once	15	TRBJ2-7	TRBD1	CASSPSVQGANEQYF
TRBV6-1	few	17	TRBJ2-7	TRBD2	CASSVAVAGGGSYEQYF
TRBV19	once	14	TRBJ2-7	-	CASSGQASSYEQYF
TRBV5-1	-	14	TRBJ1-3	TRBD1	CASSAQGAGNTIYF
TRBV29-1	-	14	TRBJ1-2	TRBD1	CSVETGQGVGGYTF
TRBV5-1	-	16	TRBJ2-7	TRBD2	CASSLASAGGYAEQYF
TRBV9	-	20	TRBJ1-3	TRBD1	CASSVAMGGQGQYVGNTIYF
TRBV7-9	few	15	TRBJ1-1	-	CASSRTRTLNTEAFF
TRBV28	once	13	TRBJ2-4	TRBD1	CASSYRGKNIQYF
TRBV25-1	-	15	TRBJ1-4	TRBD1	CASGQGQKTNEKLFF
TRBV2	-	16	TRBJ2-2	-	CASSIPGLFYAGELFF
TRBV19	-	13	TRBJ1-2	-	CASSVVGAYGYTF
TRBV21-1	-	8	TRBJ1-2	-	CARGGNTF
TRBV11-1	-	15	TRBJ2-1	TRBD2	CASSSLAGGYNEQFF
TRBV20-1	-	15	TRBJ1-4	-	CSASRGTVPNEKLFF
TRBV20-1	-	11	TRBJ2-5	-	CSAEDGETQYF
TRBV28	-	14	TRBJ1-2	-	CASSFGRAHYGYTF
TRBV11-2	-	14	TRBJ2-7	-	CASSLGTSSIEQYF
TRBV28	-	14	TRBJ1-5	-	CASTLQVSNQPQHF